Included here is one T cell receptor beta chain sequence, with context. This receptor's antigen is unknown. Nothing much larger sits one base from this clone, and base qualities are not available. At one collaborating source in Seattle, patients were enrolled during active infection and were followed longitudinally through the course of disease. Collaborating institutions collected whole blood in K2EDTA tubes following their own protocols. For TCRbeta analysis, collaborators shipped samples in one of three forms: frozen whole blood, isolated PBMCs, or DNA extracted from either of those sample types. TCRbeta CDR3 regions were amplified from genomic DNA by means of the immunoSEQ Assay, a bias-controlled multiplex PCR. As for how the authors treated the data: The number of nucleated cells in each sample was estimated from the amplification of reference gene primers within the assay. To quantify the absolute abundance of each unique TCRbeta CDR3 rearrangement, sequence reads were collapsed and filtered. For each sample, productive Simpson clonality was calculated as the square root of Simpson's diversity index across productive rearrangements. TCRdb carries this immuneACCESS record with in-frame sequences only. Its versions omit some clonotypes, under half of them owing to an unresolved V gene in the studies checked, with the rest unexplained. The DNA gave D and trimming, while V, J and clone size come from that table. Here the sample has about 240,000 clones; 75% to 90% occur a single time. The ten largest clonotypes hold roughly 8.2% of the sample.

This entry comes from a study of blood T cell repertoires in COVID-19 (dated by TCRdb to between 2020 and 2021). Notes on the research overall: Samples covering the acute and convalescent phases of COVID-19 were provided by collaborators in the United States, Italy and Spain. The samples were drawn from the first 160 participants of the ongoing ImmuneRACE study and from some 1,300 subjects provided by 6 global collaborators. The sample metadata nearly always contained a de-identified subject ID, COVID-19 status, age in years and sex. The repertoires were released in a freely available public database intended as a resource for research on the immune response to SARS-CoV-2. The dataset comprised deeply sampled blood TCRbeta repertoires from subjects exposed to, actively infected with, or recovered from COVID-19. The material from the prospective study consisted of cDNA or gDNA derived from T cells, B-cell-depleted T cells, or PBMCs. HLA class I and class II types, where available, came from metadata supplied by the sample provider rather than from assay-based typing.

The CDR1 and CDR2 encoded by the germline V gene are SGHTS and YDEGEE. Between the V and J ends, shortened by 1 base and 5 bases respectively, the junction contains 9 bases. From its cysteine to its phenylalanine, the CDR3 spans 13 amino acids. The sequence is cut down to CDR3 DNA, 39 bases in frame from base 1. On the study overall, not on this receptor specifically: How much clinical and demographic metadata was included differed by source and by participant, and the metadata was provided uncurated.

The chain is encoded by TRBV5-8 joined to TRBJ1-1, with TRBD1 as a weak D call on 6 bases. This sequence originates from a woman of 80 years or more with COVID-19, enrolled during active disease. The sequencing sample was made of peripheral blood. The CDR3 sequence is CASSLFRGTEAFF. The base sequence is TGTGCCAGCAGCTTGTTTAGGGGGACTGAAGCTTTCTTT.